The 8 T cell receptor beta chains listed next were all sequenced from one sample in a study of blood T cell repertoires in COVID-19. Generated by immunoSEQ multiplex PCR, the TCRdb table keeps only in-frame clones and is missing some. This table has 430,000 or so clones, 88% appearing once. The sequenced sample was PBMCs or T cells enriched from blood (not recorded which). These receptors came from a woman in her 40s who had recovered from COVID-19.

The V gene is TRBV9, the J gene TRBJ2-5, with TRBD2 matching over 12 bases. The CDR3 spans 16 residues. Losses at the gene ends were 4 bases for V and 1 base for J; bases not matched to a gene: 5. Germline-derived CDR1 and CDR2 are SGDLS and YYNGEE. The CDR3 here is CASSPGLAGTQETQYF. DNA for the CDR3: TGTGCCAGCAGCCCTGGACTAGCGGGGACCCAAGAGACCCAGTACTTC.

In DNA, the CDR3 is TGTGCCAGCAGTGGGACAGGCCGTGGAGCTTTCTTT. It encodes CASSGTGRGAFF. The chain uses TRBV12-3 or TRBV12-4 and TRBJ1-1; 8 nucleotides agree with TRBD1. The J segment lost 10 bases and the V segment lost 5 bases, leaving 6 bases of the junction unmatched. There are 12 residues in the CDR3.

The chain carries TRBV2 and TRBJ1-4; TRBD1 matches at 9 bases. V trimming: 5 bases; J trimming: 7 bases; junction bases outside the gene matches: 5. CDR1 and CDR2 from the germline V gene are SNHLY and FYNNEI. The CDR3 is made up of 14 amino acids. The CDR3 region is CASSTGTGREKLFF. CDR3 DNA: TGTGCCAGCAGTACCGGGACAGGGCGTGAAAAACTGTTTTTT. The whole variable domain, filled in from reference TRBV2 and TRBJ1-4, reads EPEVTQTPSHQVTQMGQEVILRCVPISNHLYFYWYRQILGQKVEFLVSFYNNEISEKSEIFDDQFSVERPDGSNFTLKIRSTKLEDSAMYFCASSTGTGREKLFFGSGTQLSVL.

The rearrangement joins TRBV19 to TRBJ2-7; TRBD2 agrees at 10 bases. Per the germline V gene, CDR1 is LNHDA and CDR2 is SQIVND (reference sequence). The V gene end was trimmed by 4 bases and the J gene end by 5 bases; junction bases not matched to a gene: 14. The CDR3 totals 17 residues. The CDR3 DNA reads as TGTGCCAGTAGTACCCAGGTCCCTAGCGGGAGCATGCACGAGCAGTACTTC. Encoded protein: CASSTQVPSGSMHEQYF.

To note about this clone: One end of the junction varies from germline; a read error may be responsible. The chain combines TRBV7-2 with TRBJ2-1; 7 bases fit TRBD1. Germline assignment: CDR1 SGHTA and CDR2 FQGNSA. The CDR3 consists of 12 residues. The CDR3 DNA reads as TGTGCCAGCAGCTTATCCCCCGGGACAGCGATCTTC. This translates into CASSLSPGTAIF.

The rearrangement links TRBV11-3 to TRBJ2-1; 8 bases fit TRBD1. Germline loops: CDR1 SGHNT, CDR2 YENEEA. The CDR3 is made up of 13 amino acids. With 3 bases clipped from V and 8 bases from J, the junction kept 3 bases outside the gene matches. CDR3 DNA: TGTGCCAGCAGCTTTGGGACAGGCGATGAGCAGTTCTTC. This sequence encodes CASSFGTGDEQFF.

The chain combines TRBV7-2 with TRBJ2-7; tentatively, D is TRBD2 (6 bases). Germline V gives CDR1 SGHTA, CDR2 FQGNSA. The CDR3 spans 14 residues. V was cut by 6 bases and J by 2 bases, with 14 bases left in between. The CDR3 loop is CASSNPGLTYEQYF. The CDR3 DNA follows: TGTGCCAGCAGTAACCCGGGACTGACCTACGAGCAGTACTTC.

Details on this clone: One end of the junction does not line up with germline, which may come from a read error. This rearrangement joins TRBV30 to TRBJ1-2, with TRBD1 matching over 9 bases. The CDR3 is 12 amino acids. The germline V gene encodes CDR1 GTSNPN and CDR2 SVGIG (reference sequence). The CDR3 DNA reads TGTGCCTGGAGTACAGGGGGCTATCGCTACACCTTC. Protein sequence: CAWSTGGYRYTF.